These 2 T cell receptor beta chains were all obtained from the same sample, sequenced in a study of blood T cell repertoires in COVID-19. Produced via immunoSEQ multiplex PCR; TCRdb's table is partial and in-frame only. This sample has 70,000 to 100,000 clones; 88% occur once, and the top ten carry nearly 45%. Material: peripheral blood. The receptors stem from a human donor in a cohort sampled during active COVID-19.

The chain uses TRBV5-4 and TRBJ2-5; D not certain. This CDR3 comprises 18 residues. Germline V gives CDR1 SGHNT, CDR2 YYREEE (reference sequence). V was clipped by 0 bases and J by 5 bases, with 23 bases between them. The CDR3 region has the DNA TGTGCCAGCAGCTTGGCGCCAGGAACCCAACAGACCAGGGAGACCCAGTACTTC. It codes for CASSLAPGTQQTRETQYF.

The genes are TRBV6-2 or TRBV6-3 and TRBJ1-6, with D perhaps matching TRBD1 (6 bases). The germline gives CDR1 MNHEY, CDR2 SVGEGT. The CDR3 has 13 amino acids. With 4 bases removed from V and 7 bases from J, the gap between germline ends came to 8 bases. CDR3 coding DNA: TGTGCCAGCAGTTCTCAGGGGAATTCACCCCTCCACTTT. Residues: CASSSQGNSPLHF.